Only a few counts were recorded for the clone carrying this T cell receptor beta chain. The antigen is undetermined. TCRdb reanalysed the reads using MiXCR and keeps one entry per CDR3 protein. The top ten clones hold roughly 15% of a sample with about 450,000 distinct CDR3 sequences, roughly a third of them seen once. This entry is derived from a study of T cell repertoires in cytomegalovirus infection. Study information: Indications of both CMV infection and matching HLA type were provided by public TCR beta signatures. Study-level points and caveats: Based on cumulative public TCR beta family frequency, carriers of CMV plus the relevant HLA were identified. Clonotypes of TCR beta that were HLA-C-restricted and CMV-specific dominated the ex vivo response.

Trimming removed 2 bases at V and 10 bases at J, with 12 bases between. The V gene's germline CDR1 is MGHRA and CDR2 YSYEKL. This CDR3 comprises 13 residues. V is TRBV4-1 and J is TRBJ2-1; a possible D gene is TRBD2 (5 bases). The sequence was collected from a human donor in good health (CMV status not recorded). Some clones in this sample may be carry-over from other donors' samples. The sample consisted of PBMCs. CDR3 sequence reads: CASSQHGVGEQFF. CDR3 DNA sequence: TGCGCCAGCAGCCAACACGGGGTGGGGGAGCAGTTCTTC.